These 7 T cell receptor beta chains were sequenced from one sample in a study of cytomegalovirus exposure and HLA in healthy donors. Primers: 60 Vbeta forward and 13 Jbeta reverse. The method was immunoSEQ multiplex PCR; TCRdb's version includes in-frame clones alone and lacks a portion of them. Of approximately 150,000 clones in the sample, about 75% are singletons; the top ten hold approximately 2.3%. The sequencing input was PBMCs. Receptors originate from a female donor in good health and CMV-seronegative.

V and J are TRBV7-3 and TRBJ2-2; 7 bases align to TRBD1. V lost 5 bases and J lost 4; bases outside the gene matches: 7. The CDR3 is 15 residues long. The V gene's germline CDR1 is SGHTA and CDR2 FQGTGA. CDR3 region: CASSQSDRTTGELFF. CDR3 nucleotides: TGTGCCAGCAGCCAATCGGACAGGACCACCGGGGAGCTGTTTTTT.

Points on this clone: The junction differs from germline at one of its ends, possibly a read error. Within the sample, other DNA sequences also encode this same CDR3. The genes are TRBV6-5 and TRBJ1-2; the match to TRBD1 covers 7 bases. CDR1 and CDR2 (germline): MNHEY, SVGAGI. CDR3 length: 14 amino acids. The CDR3 sequence: CASSYARDSYGYTF. The DNA for the CDR3 is TGCGCCAGCAGTTACGCCCGGGACAGCTATGGCTACACCTTC.

The rearrangement links TRBV6-5 to TRBJ2-7, with 8 nucleotides matching TRBD1. V dropped 6 bases and J dropped 6; count of bases not matched to a gene: 4. The CDR3 has 12 amino acids. Germline V gene data show CDR1 as MNHEY and CDR2 as SVGAGI. The CDR3 sequence is CASSGTGGEQYF. DNA for the CDR3: TGTGCCAGCAGCGGTACAGGGGGCGAGCAGTACTTC.

This chain joins TRBV19 and TRBJ1-2; 9 bases match TRBD1. The CDR3 is 16 amino acids. V shed 4 bases, J shed 8 bases, and the junction held 14 bases outside the gene matches. Germline CDR1 and CDR2: LNHDA and SQIVND (reference sequence). CDR3 sequence reads: CASSTLKQGAKVGYTF. Written as DNA, the CDR3 is TGTGCCAGTAGTACCTTAAAACAGGGGGCGAAGGTCGGCTACACCTTC.

This chain uses TRBV4-3 with TRBJ2-4; D is perhaps TRBD2 (5 bases). The CDR3 is made up of 14 amino acids. Per the germline V gene, CDR1 is LGHNA and CDR2 is YSLEER. V was clipped by 0 bases and J by 9 bases, with 12 bases between them. The CDR3 nucleotides are TGCGCCAGCAGCCAAGAGAAAGGGAGCTTCATTCAGTACTTC. Its translation: CASSQEKGSFIQYF.

The chain employs TRBV11-1 and TRBJ2-3; possible D gene TRBD1, 6 bases. V lost 2 bases and J 1 base, leaving 10 bases between the germline ends. The CDR3 totals 15 residues. The V gene's germline CDR1 is SGHAT and CDR2 FQDESV (reference sequence). The chain's CDR3 is CASSLNRAGTDTQYF. The DNA for the CDR3 is TGTGCCAGCAGCTTAAACAGGGCAGGCACAGATACGCAGTATTTT.

V usage is TRBV4-1 and J usage is TRBJ2-7; 7 nucleotides match TRBD2. The CDR3 extends over 15 amino acids. V shed 1 base and J 1 base; nucleotides not matched to a gene: 4. The V gene's germline CDR1 is MGHRA and CDR2 YSYEKL. The chain's CDR3 is CASSQGQGLSYEQYF. CDR3 in DNA: TGCGCCAGCAGCCAAGGGCAGGGACTATCCTACGAGCAGTACTTC.